The rows below give T cell receptor beta chains drawn from one sample of a study of cytomegalovirus exposure and HLA in healthy donors. TCRdb's table, derived via immunoSEQ multiplex PCR, lists solely in-frame clones and lacks some. This sample has fewer than 200,000 clones, with roughly 85% found just once. The specimen sequenced was PBMCs. The receptor source for this set is a young woman in good health and CMV-seronegative. CDR3s include the opening cysteine and the closing phenylalanine or tryptophan.

>13|TRBJ1-2|TRBV4-3
CASSQGRNYGYTF
>13|TRBJ1-6|TRBV7-6
CASSFRINSPLHF
>15|TRBJ1-5|TRBV16
CASSPQGQTNQPQHF
>15|TRBJ1-2|TRBV10-3
CAISGGGDINYGYTF
>13|TRBJ2-7|TRBV6-5
CASATGKKSEQYF
>15|TRBJ1-5|TRBV19
CASSSYADSNQPQHF
>19|TRBJ2-3|TRBV7-9
CASSSLSYRQGASTDTQYF
>15|TRBJ2-3|TRBV9
CASSSGQFSTDTQYF
>14|TRBJ2-5|TRBV28
CASSTGQTPWTQYF
>15|TRBJ2-1|TRBV10-3
CAISEGGGRADEQFF
>19|TRBJ2-1|TRBV7-9
CASSLGVGRTVKGDNEQFF
>13|TRBJ2-5|TRBV18
CASSPQGRETQYF
>16|TRBJ2-5|TRBV7-8
CASSLEGGTSQETQYF
>14|TRBJ2-7|TRBV6-5
CASSYSGTDYEQYF
>16|TRBJ1-1|TRBV11-3
CASSLDLWTGRGVAFF
>15|TRBJ2-3|TRBV18
CASSPDRVVADTQYF
>17|TRBJ2-1|TRBV7-6
CASSDPYSGRPPNEQFF
>18|TRBJ2-5|TRBV7-2
CASSLGGVAGRAFETQYF
>13|TRBJ2-3|TRBV7-2
CASQRGTTDTQYF
>18|TRBJ2-5|TRBV27
CASRPGLAELTPRETQYF
>14|TRBJ1-5|TRBV6-5
CASSSDGYNQPQHF
>13|TRBJ2-5|TRBV2
CASSGLVGETQYF